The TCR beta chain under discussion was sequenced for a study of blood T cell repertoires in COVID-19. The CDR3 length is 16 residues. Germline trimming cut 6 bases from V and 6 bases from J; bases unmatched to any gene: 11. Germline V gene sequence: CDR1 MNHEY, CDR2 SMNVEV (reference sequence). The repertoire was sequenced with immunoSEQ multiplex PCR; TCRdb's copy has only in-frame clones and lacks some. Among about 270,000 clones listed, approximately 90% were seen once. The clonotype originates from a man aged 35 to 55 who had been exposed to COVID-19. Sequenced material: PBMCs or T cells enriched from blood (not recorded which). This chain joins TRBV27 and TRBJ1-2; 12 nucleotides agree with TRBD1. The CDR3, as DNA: TGTGCCAGCAGGGCCGGGACAGGGGGCGCTTCGGATGGCTACACCTTC. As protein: CASRAGTGGASDGYTF.